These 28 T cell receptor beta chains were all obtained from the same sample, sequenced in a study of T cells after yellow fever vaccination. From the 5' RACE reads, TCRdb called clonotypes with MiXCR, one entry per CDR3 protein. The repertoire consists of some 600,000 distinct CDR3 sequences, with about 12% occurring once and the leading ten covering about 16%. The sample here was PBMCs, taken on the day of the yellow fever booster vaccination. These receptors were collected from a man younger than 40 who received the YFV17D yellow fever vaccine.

CDR3 loop: CASKSMGDTQYF. For the CDR3, the DNA is TGTGCCAGCAAGTCGATGGGGGATACGCAGTATTTT. This chain links TRBV28 with TRBJ2-3; D gene uncertain. The V gene's germline CDR1 is MDHEN and CDR2 SYDVKM. The CDR3 contains 12 residues. V was shortened by 7 bases and J by 6 bases, with 11 bases between the two germline ends. Drawing the rest from reference TRBV28 and TRBJ2-3, the complete variable domain is DVKVTQSSRYLVKRTGEKVFLECVQDMDHENMFWYRQDPGLGLRLIYFSYDVKMKEKGDIPEGYSVSREKKERFSLILESASTNQTSMYLCASKSMGDTQYFGPGTRLTVL.

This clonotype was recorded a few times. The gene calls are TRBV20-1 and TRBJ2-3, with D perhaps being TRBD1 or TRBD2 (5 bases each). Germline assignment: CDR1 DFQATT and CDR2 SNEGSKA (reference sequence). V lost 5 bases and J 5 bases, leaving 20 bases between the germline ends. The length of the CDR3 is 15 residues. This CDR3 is CSALLGPASGDTQYF. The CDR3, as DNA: TGCAGTGCTCTTTTGGGACCCGCGAGCGGAGATACGCAGTATTTT.

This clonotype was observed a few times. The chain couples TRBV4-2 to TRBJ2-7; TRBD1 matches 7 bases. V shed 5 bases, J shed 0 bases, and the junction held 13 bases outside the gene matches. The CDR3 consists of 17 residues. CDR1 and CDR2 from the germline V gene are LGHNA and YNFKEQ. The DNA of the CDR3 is TGTGCCAGCAGCTCGGGACAGACGGTGGATGTCTCCTACGAGCAGTACTTC. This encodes CASSSGQTVDVSYEQYF.

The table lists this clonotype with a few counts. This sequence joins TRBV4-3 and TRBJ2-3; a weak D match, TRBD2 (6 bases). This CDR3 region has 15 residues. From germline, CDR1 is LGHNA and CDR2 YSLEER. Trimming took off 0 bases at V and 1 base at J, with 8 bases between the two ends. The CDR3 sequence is CASSQDPSGTDTQYF. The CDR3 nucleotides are TGCGCCAGCAGCCAAGATCCTAGCGGCACAGATACGCAGTATTTT.

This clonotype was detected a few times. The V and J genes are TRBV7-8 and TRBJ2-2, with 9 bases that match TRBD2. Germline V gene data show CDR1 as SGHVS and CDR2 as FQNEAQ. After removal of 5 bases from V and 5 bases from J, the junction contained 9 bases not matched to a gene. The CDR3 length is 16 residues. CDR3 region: CASSKTSGSTTGELFF. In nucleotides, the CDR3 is TGTGCCAGCAGCAAGACTAGCGGCAGTACGACCGGGGAGCTGTTTTTT.

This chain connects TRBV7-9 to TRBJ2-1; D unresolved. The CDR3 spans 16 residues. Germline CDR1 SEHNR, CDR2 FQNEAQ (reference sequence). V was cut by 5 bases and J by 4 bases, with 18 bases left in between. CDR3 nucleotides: TGTGCCAGCAGCCCATCTGGTACGCGGACGTACAATGAGCAGTTCTTC. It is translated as CASSPSGTRTYNEQFF.

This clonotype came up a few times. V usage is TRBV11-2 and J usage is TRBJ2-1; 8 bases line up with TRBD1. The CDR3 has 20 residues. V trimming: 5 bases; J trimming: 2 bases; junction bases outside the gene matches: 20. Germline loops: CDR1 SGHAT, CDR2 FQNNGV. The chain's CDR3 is CASSTPGGTGSLEPYNEQFF. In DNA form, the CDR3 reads TGTGCCAGCAGCACCCCTGGGGGGACAGGATCACTGGAGCCCTACAATGAGCAGTTCTTC.

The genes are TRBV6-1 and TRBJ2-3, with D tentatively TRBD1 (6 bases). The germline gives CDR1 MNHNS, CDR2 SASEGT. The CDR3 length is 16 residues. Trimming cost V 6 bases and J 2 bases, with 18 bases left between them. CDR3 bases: TGTGCCAGCAGGAGCAGTGGGGGCCTTTCCACAGATACGCAGTATTTT. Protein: CASRSSGGLSTDTQYF.

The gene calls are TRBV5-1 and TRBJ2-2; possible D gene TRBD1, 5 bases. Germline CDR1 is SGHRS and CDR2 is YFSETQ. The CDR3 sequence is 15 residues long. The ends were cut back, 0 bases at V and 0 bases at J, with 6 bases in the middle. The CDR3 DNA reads TGCGCCAGCAGCTTGGGGACATCGAACACCGGGGAGCTGTTTTTT. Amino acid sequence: CASSLGTSNTGELFF.

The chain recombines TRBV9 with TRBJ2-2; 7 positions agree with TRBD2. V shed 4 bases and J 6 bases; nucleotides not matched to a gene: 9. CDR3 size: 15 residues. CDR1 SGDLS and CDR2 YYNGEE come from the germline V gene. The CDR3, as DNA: TGTGCCAGCAGCCCTCCGGGGCTAGCGGCCGGGGAGCTGTTTTTT. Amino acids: CASSPPGLAAGELFF.

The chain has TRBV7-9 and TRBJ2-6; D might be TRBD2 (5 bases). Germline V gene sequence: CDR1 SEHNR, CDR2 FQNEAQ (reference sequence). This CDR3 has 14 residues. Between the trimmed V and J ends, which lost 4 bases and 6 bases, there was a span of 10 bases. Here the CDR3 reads CASSSGISANVLTF. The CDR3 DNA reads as TGTGCCAGCAGCTCGGGAATATCGGCCAACGTCCTGACTTTC. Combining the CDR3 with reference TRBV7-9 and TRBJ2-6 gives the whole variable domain DTGVSQNPRHKITKRGQNVTFRCDPISEHNRLYWYRQTLGQGPEFLTYFQNEAQLEKSRLLSDRFSAERPKGSFSTLEIQRTEQGDSAMYLCASSSGISANVLTFGAGSRLTVL.

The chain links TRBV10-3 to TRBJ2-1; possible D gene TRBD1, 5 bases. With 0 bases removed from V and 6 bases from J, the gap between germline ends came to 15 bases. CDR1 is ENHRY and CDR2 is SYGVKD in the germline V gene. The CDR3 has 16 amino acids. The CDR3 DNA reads TGTGCCATCAGTGAGTCGGCGCAGGGAATTGGCAATGAGCAGTTCTTC. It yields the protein CAISESAQGIGNEQFF.

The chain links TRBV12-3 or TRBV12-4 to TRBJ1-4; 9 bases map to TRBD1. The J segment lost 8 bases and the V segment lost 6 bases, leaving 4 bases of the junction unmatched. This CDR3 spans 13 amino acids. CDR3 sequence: CASSPGTGEKLFF. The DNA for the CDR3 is TGTGCCAGCAGCCCCGGGACAGGGGAAAAACTGTTTTTT.

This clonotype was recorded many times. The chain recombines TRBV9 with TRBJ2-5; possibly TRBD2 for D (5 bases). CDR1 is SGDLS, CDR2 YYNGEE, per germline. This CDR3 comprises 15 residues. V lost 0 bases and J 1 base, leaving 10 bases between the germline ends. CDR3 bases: TGTGCCAGCAGCGTAGGAGGGAGATTCCAAGAGACCCAGTACTTC. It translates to CASSVGGRFQETQYF. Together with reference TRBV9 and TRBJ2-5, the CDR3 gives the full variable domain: DSGVTQTPKHLITATGQRVTLRCSPRSGDLSVYWYQQSLDQGLQFLIQYYNGEERAKGNILERFSAQQFPDLHSELNLSSLELGDSALYFCASSVGGRFQETQYFGPGTRLLVL.

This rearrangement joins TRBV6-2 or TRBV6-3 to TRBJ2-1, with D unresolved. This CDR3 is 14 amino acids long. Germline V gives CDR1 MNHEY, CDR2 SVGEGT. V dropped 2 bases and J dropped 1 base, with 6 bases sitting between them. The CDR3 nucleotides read TGTGCCAGCAGTTACAAGGGTTCCTACAATGAGCAGTTCTTC. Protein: CASSYKGSYNEQFF.

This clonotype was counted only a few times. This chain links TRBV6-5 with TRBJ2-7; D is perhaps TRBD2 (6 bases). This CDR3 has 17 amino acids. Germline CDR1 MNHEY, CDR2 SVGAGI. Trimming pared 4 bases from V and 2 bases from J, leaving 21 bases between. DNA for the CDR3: TGTGCCAGCAGTTCCAGACCCGGGACTCCAAGGACCTACGAGCAGTACTTC. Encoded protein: CASSSRPGTPRTYEQYF.

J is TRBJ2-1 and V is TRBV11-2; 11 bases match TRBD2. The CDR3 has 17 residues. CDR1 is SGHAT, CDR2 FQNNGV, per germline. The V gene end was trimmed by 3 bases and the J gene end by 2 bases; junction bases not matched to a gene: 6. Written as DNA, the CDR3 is TGTGCCAGCAGCTTTGGCCTAGCGGGAGGACCCTACAATGAGCAGTTCTTC. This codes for CASSFGLAGGPYNEQFF.

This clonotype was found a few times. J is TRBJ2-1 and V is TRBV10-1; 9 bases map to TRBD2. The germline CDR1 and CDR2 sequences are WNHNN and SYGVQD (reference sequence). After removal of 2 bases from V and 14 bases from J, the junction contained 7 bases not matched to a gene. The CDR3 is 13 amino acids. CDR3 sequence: CASSEDPGLAKFF. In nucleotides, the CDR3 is TGCGCCAGCAGTGAGGACCCGGGACTAGCCAAGTTCTTC.

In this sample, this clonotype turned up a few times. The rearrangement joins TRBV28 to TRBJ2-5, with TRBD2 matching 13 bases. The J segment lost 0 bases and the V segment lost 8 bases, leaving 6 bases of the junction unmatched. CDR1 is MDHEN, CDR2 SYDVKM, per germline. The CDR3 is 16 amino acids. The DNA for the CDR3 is TGTGCCAGCGCGCCCGGGACTAGCGGGGACCAAGAGACCCAGTACTTC. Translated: CASAPGTSGDQETQYF.

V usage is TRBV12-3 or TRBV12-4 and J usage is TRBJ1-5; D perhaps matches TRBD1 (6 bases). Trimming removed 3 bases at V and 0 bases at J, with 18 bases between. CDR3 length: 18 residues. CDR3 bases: TGTGCCAGCAGTTTTGAAACAGGGTTGGGATCTAGCAATCAGCCCCAGCATTTT. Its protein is CASSFETGLGSSNQPQHF.

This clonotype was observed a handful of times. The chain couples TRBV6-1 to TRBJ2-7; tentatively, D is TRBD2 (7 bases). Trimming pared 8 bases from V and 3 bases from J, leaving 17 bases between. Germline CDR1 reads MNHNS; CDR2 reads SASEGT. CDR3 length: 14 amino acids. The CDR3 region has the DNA TGTGCCAGCCACCCAGCGGGGACACTCTACGAGCAGTACTTC. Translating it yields CASHPAGTLYEQYF.

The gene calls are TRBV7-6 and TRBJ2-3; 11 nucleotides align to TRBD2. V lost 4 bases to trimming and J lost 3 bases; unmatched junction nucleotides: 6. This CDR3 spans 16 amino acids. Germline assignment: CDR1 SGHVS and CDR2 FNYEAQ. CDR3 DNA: TGTGCCAGCAGCTCTATGACTAGCGGGACAACAGATACGCAGTATTTT. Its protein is CASSSMTSGTTDTQYF.

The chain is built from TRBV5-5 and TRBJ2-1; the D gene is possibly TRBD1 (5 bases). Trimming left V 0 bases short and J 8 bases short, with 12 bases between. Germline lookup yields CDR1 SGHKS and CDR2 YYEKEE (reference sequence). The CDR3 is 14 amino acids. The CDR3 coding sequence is TGTGCCAGCAGCTTGGAGGTCATGGGGCATGAGCAGTTCTTC. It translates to CASSLEVMGHEQFF.

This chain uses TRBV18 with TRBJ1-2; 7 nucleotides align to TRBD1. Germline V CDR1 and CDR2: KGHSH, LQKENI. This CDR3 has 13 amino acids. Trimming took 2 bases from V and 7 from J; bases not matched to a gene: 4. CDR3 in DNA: TGTGCCAGCTCACCAGGTGACAGGGCTGGCTACACCTTC. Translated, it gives CASSPGDRAGYTF.

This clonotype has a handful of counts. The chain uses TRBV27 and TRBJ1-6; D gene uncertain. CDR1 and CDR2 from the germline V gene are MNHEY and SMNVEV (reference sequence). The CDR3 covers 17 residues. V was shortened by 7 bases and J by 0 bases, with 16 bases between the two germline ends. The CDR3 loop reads CASNMGPPDSYNSPLHF. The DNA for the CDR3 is TGTGCCAGCAATATGGGCCCGCCGGACTCCTATAATTCACCCCTCCACTTT.

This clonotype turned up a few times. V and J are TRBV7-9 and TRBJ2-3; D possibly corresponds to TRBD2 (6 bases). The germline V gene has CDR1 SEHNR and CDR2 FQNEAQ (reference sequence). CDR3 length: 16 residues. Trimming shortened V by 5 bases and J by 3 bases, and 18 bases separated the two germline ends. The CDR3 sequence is CASSADTGAGTDTQYF. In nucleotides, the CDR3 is TGTGCCAGCAGCGCGGATACGGGAGCAGGGACAGATACGCAGTATTTT.

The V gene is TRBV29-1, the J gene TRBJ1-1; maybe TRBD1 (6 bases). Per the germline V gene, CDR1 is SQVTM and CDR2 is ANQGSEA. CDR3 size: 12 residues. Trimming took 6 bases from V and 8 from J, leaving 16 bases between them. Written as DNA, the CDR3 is TGCAGCGTAAGACCGGGACAATCCGAAGCTTTCTTT. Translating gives CSVRPGQSEAFF.

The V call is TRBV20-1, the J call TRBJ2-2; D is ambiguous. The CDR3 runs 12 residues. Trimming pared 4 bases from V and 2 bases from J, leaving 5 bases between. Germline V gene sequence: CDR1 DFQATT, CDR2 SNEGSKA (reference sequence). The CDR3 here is CSAILNTGELFF. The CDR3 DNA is TGCAGTGCTATCCTTAACACCGGGGAGCTGTTTTTT.